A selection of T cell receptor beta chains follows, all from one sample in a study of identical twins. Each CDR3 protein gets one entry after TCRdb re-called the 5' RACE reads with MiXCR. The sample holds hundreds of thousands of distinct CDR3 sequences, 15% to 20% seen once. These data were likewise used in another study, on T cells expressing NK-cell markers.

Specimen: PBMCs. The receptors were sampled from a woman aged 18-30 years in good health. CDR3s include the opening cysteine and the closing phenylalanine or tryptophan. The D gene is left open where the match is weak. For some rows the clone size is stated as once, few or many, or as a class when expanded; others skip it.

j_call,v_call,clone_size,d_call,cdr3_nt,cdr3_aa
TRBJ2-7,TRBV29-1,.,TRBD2,TGCAGCGTTGTTGTTCAGTCGCTTGGGAGGGATACCCACGAGCAGTACTTC,CSVVVQSLGRDTHEQYF
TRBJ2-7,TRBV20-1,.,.,TGCAGTGCTCGACAGTCCTCCAGCTACGGGCAGTACTTC,CSARQSSSYGQYF
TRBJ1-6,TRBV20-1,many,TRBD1,TGCAGTGCTAGGACAGGGGGCCGCCCCATCTCCCACTTT,CSARTGGRPISHF
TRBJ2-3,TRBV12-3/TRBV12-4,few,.,TGTGCCAGCAGGGTCGTCCACGCGCAGTATTTT,CASRVVHAQYF
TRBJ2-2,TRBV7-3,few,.,TGTGCCAGCAGCTCACAAAGCCTCACCGGGGAGCTGTTTTTT,CASSSQSLTGELFF
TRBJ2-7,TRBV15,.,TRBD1,TGTGCCACCAGCAGACCCGGGACAGGGAGAGAAGGCGAGCAGTACTTC,CATSRPGTGREGEQYF
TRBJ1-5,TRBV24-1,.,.,TGTGCCACCAGTGAATGGGATAGCAATCAGCCCCAGCATTTT,CATSEWDSNQPQHF
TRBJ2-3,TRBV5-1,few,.,TGCGCCAGCAGAAGGACTGGTCGGACTACCCCAGATACGCAGTATTTT,CASRRTGRTTPDTQYF
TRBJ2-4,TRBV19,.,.,TGTGCCAGTAGTATAGATCTATCGGGAGCCAAAAACATTCAGTACTTC,CASSIDLSGAKNIQYF
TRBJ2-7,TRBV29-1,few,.,TGCAGCGTTATGTTTACAGGTTCCGAGCAGTACTTC,CSVMFTGSEQYF
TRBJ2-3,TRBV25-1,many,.,TGTGCCAGCAGAGGGCAGGGAACAGATACGCAGTATTTT,CASRGQGTDTQYF
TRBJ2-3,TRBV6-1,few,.,TGTGCCAGCAGTGTAGGGGTTTACGCAGATACGCAGTATTTT,CASSVGVYADTQYF
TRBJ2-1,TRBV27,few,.,TGTGCCAGCAGTTTGGGGGTTCTACCTGGGGTTGAGCAGTTCTTC,CASSLGVLPGVEQFF
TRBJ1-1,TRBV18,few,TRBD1,TGTGCCAGCTCACCGACACCACAGGGGGACACTGAAGCTTTCTTT,CASSPTPQGDTEAFF
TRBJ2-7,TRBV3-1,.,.,TGTGCCAGCCAACAAGAGGAGGGGTACACCTACGAGCAGTACTTC,CASQQEEGYTYEQYF
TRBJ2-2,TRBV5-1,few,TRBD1,TGCGCCAGCAGCTTAATTCAGGGGGTTACCGGGGAGCTGTTTTTT,CASSLIQGVTGELFF